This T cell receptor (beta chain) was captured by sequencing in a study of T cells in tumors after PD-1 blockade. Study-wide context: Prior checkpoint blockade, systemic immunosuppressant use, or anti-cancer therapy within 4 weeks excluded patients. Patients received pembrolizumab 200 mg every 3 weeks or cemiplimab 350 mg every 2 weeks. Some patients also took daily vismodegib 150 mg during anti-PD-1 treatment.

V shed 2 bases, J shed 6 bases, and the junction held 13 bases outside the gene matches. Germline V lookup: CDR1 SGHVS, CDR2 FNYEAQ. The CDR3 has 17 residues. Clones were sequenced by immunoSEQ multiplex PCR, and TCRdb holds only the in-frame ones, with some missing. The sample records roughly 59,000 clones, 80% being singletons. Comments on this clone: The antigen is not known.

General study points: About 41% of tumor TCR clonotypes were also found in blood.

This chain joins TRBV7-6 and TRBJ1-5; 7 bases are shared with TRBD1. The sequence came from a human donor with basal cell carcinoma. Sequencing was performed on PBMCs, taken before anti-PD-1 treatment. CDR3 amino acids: CASSLNRRGATGQPQHF. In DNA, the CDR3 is TGTGCCAGCAGCTTAAACCGCAGGGGGGCAACCGGTCAGCCCCAGCATTTT. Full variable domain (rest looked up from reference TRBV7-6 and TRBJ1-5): GAGVSQSPRYKVTKRGQDVALRCDPISGHVSLYWYRQALGQGPEFLTYFNYEAQQDKSGLPNDRFSAERPEGSISTLTIQRTEQRDSAMYRCASSLNRRGATGQPQHFGDGTRLSIL.